These 2 T cell receptor beta chains came from one sample sequenced in a study of shared clonotypes between healthy human individuals. Using immunoSEQ multiplex PCR, the repertoire was profiled, and TCRdb retains in-frame clones only, with some absent. The profile shows roughly 2.5 million clones, roughly 92% of them singletons. The sequencing input was naive CD4+ T cells sorted from blood. Subset indicated: CD45RA+ positively selected. All receptors come from a man aged 18-30 years in good health.

The chain is built from TRBV15 and TRBJ2-7; 8 bases are a match to TRBD2. CDR3 length equals 15 residues. V lost 1 base, J lost 2 bases, and 4 bases stayed unmatched. The germline gives CDR1 LNHNV, CDR2 YYDKDF (reference sequence). As DNA, the CDR3 is TGTGCCACCAGCAGAGCGTTAGCGGGGACCTACGAGCAGTACTTC. It specifies CATSRALAGTYEQYF.

The J gene is TRBJ1-2, the V gene TRBV6-5; 10 nucleotides agree with TRBD1. Germline V gene data show CDR1 as MNHEY and CDR2 as SVGAGI. The CDR3 consists of 15 residues. The V and J ends lost 2 bases and 8 bases, in that order; junction bases with no gene match: 8. In nucleotides, the CDR3 is TGTGCCAGCAGTTACATTGGACAGGGGGTGGGAGGCTACACCTTC. This translates into CASSYIGQGVGGYTF.